The sequence of this T cell receptor (beta chain) was determined in a study of T-cell reconstitution after alpha-beta-depleted transplantation in children. The length of the CDR3 is 14 residues. CDR1 and CDR2 (germline): DFQATT, SNEGSKA (reference sequence). With 6 bases removed from V and 2 bases from J, the gap between germline ends came to 16 bases. For TCRbeta, the library was prepared with unique molecular identifiers. TCRdb re-called the PCR reads through MiXCR, storing one row per CDR3 protein. The sample lists about 640,000 distinct CDR3 sequences, around 16% occurring once. This TCR derives from a human donor who donated a stem cell graft to a child with acute myeloid leukemia. The rearrangement uses TRBV20-1 and TRBJ2-5; D is perhaps TRBD1 or TRBD2 (6 bases each). The specimen comprised PBMCs from the stem cell graft donor, sampled from the stem cell graft. The CDR3 sequence: CSAPGAPGQETQYF. As DNA, the CDR3 is TGCAGTGCCCCGGGGGCTCCAGGACAAGAGACCCAGTACTTC.